Below, 6 T cell receptor beta chains from the same sample are listed, as sequenced in a study of early T cells in non-severe SARS-CoV-2 infection. TCRdb itself ran the 5' RACE reads through MiXCR, one entry per CDR3 protein. The sample lists roughly 33,000 distinct CDR3 sequences; 5% were seen once. Sequenced sample: whole blood. The receptors derive from an adult who was a healthcare worker with PCR-confirmed SARS-CoV-2 infection or an uninfected control (not recorded which).

Many counts were recorded for this clonotype. The chain combines TRBV4-1 with TRBJ1-6; D is ambiguous. The CDR3 covers 18 residues. CDR1 and CDR2 from the germline V gene are MGHRA and YSYEKL. The V gene lost 0 bases and the J gene lost 0 bases, with 12 bases spanning the gap. The CDR3 DNA reads as TGCGCCAGCAGCCAAGAACTCATCCGAAGCTCCTATAATTCACCCCTCCACTTT. As protein: CASSQELIRSSYNSPLHF.

This rearrangement joins TRBV7-2 to TRBJ2-1; a weak D match, TRBD2 (5 bases). Per the germline V gene, CDR1 is SGHTA and CDR2 is FQGNSA. The CDR3 is 15 amino acids. V shed 0 bases and J shed 4 bases, with 10 bases lying between them. CDR3 residues: CASSLAVRVYNEQFF. DNA for the CDR3: TGTGCCAGCAGCTTAGCGGTGCGGGTATACAATGAGCAGTTCTTC.

The rearrangement joins TRBV7-9 to TRBJ2-7; D is ambiguous. Germline lookup yields CDR1 SEHNR and CDR2 FQNEAQ (reference sequence). Trimming stripped 8 bases from V and 6 bases from J, with 14 bases between. This CDR3 has 12 residues. DNA of the CDR3: TGTGCCAGCGTTGGCAATGGGGTCGAGCAGTACTTC. It is translated as CASVGNGVEQYF. Full variable domain (missing parts from reference TRBV7-9 and TRBJ2-7): DTGVSQNPRHKITKRGQNVTFRCDPISEHNRLYWYRQTLGQGPEFLTYFQNEAQLEKSRLLSDRFSAERPKGSFSTLEIQRTEQGDSAMYLCASVGNGVEQYFGPGTRLTVT.

The rearrangement uses TRBV11-2 and TRBJ2-2; D is perhaps TRBD2 (5 bases). The CDR3 length is 17 residues. V dropped 0 bases and J dropped 3 bases, with 14 bases sitting between them. Germline V lookup: CDR1 SGHAT, CDR2 FQNNGV. CDR3 coding DNA: TGTGCCAGCAGCTTAGACAGAACGGGGTCCGACACCGGGGAGCTGTTTTTT. It is translated as CASSLDRTGSDTGELFF.

This clonotype was seen only a few times. The J gene is TRBJ2-7, the V gene TRBV11-2; no clear D. Trimming stripped 0 bases from V and 1 base from J, with 7 bases between. This CDR3 contains 14 residues. From germline, CDR1 is SGHAT and CDR2 FQNNGV. CDR3 coding DNA: TGTGCCAGCAGCTTAGATCGGCTGTCCTACGAGCAGTACTTC. As protein: CASSLDRLSYEQYF.

The gene calls are TRBV20-1 and TRBJ2-3; 14 positions agree with TRBD2. Germline CDR1 DFQATT, CDR2 SNEGSKA (reference sequence). Unmatched junction bases numbered 10, after V lost 6 bases and J lost 8 bases. The CDR3 extends over 15 amino acids. The CDR3: CSALTGTSGSSTQYF. In nucleotides, the CDR3 is TGCAGTGCCCTTACCGGGACTAGCGGGAGTAGTACGCAGTATTTT.